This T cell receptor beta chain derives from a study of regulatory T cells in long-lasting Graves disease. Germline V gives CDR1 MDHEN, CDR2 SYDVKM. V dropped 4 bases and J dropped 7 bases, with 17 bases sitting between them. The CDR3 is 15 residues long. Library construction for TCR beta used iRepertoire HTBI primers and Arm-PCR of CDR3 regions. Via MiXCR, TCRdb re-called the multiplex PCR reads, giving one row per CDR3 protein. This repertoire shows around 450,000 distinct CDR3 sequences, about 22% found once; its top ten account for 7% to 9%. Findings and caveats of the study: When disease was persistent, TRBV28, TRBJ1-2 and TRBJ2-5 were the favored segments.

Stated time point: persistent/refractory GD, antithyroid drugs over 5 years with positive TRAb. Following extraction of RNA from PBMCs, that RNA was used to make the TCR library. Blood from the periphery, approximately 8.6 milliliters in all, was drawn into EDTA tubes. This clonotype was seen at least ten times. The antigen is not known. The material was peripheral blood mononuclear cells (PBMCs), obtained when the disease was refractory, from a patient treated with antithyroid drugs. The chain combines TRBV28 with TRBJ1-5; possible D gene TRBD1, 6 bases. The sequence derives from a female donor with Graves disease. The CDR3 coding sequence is TGTGCCAGCAGTTCCCCCGGGGGCCCAGGCCAGCCCCAGCATTTT. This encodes CASSSPGGPGQPQHF.